This T cell receptor (beta chain) was recovered during a study of blood T cell repertoires in COVID-19. Across the whole study: The study drew acute and convalescent COVID-19 samples from the United States, Italy and Spain. The analysed material was cDNA or gDNA that came from T cells, B-cell-depleted T cells, or PBMCs.

Original processing notes: By means of reference gene primer amplification, nucleated cell counts were estimated. Repertoires were generated with immunoSEQ multiplex PCR, while TCRdb's copy carries only in-frame clones and drops some. The DNA was the basis for D and trimming; V, J and clone size are from that table. The sample consists of fewer than 80,000 clones, approximately 86% of them appearing once. Germline loops: CDR1 MNHEY, CDR2 SVGAGI. The CDR3 runs 15 residues. V was clipped by 1 base and J by 4 bases; unmatched bases: 1. The sample consisted of peripheral blood. The chain links TRBV6-5 to TRBJ1-4, with 9 nucleotides matching TRBD1. This clonotype originated in a man aged 65 to 79 with acute or convalescent COVID-19. The chain's CDR3 is CASSYLGQGNEKLFF. CDR3 DNA sequence: TGTGCCAGCAGTTACTTGGGACAGGGTAATGAAAAACTGTTTTTT.